This T cell receptor beta chain was found in a study of blood T cells in healthy people across ages. A second 7 to 11 cycle PCR used barcoded and J-beta primers. MiXCR, run by TCRdb on the 5' RACE reads, gives a single entry per CDR3 protein. In the table there are about 680,000 distinct CDR3 sequences, 45% to 50% of which are singletons. Germline V gene sequence: CDR1 PRHDT, CDR2 FYEKMQ (reference sequence). Losses at the gene ends were 1 base for V and 7 bases for J; bases not matched to a gene: 5. This CDR3 comprises 14 residues. The sample comprised blood. This chain uses TRBV13 with TRBJ1-2, with 8 nucleotides matching TRBD1. The receptor comes from a woman aged 60-75 years in good health. The CDR3 here is CASSLVAGGIGYTF. CDR3 nucleotides: TGTGCCAGCAGCTTAGTGGCAGGGGGCATTGGCTACACCTTC.